This T cell receptor (beta chain) was identified in a study of blood T cell repertoires in COVID-19. As for the study in general: Resolution of symptoms, clearance, or two negative PCRs was present in recovered Cohort 3 donors.

Recruitment covered some 25 US areas and drew participants whose ages spanned about 18 to 100 years. Participant-reported clinical history was the basis for cohort assignment. The CDR3 length is 15 residues. Trimming removed 2 bases at V and 6 bases at J, with 13 bases between. Germline V lookup: CDR1 LNHNV, CDR2 YYDKDF (reference sequence). As processed by the authors: Reference gene primer amplification in the assay estimated nucleated cell counts. Here immunoSEQ multiplex PCR was the method, and the copy in TCRdb shows in-frame clones only, minus some. V and J calls and clone size are given by that table; D and trimming were obtained from the DNA. The sample shows over 200,000 clones, around 85% of them seen only once.

Material: PBMCs or T cells enriched from blood (not recorded which). This sequence was found in a woman aged 50 to 60 in a cohort exposed to, infected with or recovered from COVID-19 (not recorded which). The V and J genes are TRBV15 and TRBJ2-2; D not certain. CDR3 residues: CATSRSNTWSGELFF. In DNA, the CDR3 is TGTGCCACCAGCAGATCCAACACATGGTCCGGGGAGCTGTTTTTT. Based on the CDR3 plus reference TRBV15 and TRBJ2-2, the full variable domain is DAMVIQNPRYQVTQFGKPVTLSCSQTLNHNVMYWYQQKSSQAPKLLFHYYDKDFNNEADTPDNFQSRRPNTSFCFLDIRSPGLGDTAMYLCATSRSNTWSGELFFGEGSRLTVL.